This T cell receptor (beta chain) appears in the sequencing data of a study of cytomegalovirus exposure and HLA in healthy donors. Study-wide results and limits: Donor immune exposure was known only as CMV serostatus. Listed as cytomegalovirus-associated were about 160 TCR beta chains. A few CMV-associated chains proved CMV antigen-specific in vitro.

About this clone itself: Antigen specificity is unknown.

With 6 bases clipped from V and 0 bases from J, the junction kept 5 bases outside the gene matches. Germline V gene sequence: CDR1 MNHNY, CDR2 SVGAGI (reference sequence). CDR3 length: 15 residues. PCR used 60 Vbeta primers and 13 Jbeta primers. Profiled with immunoSEQ multiplex PCR; TCRdb holds only in-frame clones, not every one. The sample lists 150,000 to 200,000 clones; roughly 79% were seen once. The sequenced sample was PBMCs. The receptor's source is a middle-aged woman in good health and CMV-seropositive. The chain joins TRBV6-6 to TRBJ1-3; 7 positions agree with TRBD1. DNA of the CDR3: TGTGCCAGCAGCCAGGGACAGCTCTCTGGAAACACCATATATTTT. It yields the protein CASSQGQLSGNTIYF.